This T cell receptor (beta chain) was profiled in a study of control samples from healthy donors and cancer patients. TCRdb's table, derived via immunoSEQ multiplex PCR, lists solely in-frame clones and lacks some. This sample carries roughly 120,000 clones, approximately 90% of them seen once, and the ten largest clones take more than 3.5%. Germline V gives CDR1 MNHNS, CDR2 SASEGT. V lost 2 bases and J lost 8; bases outside the gene matches: 7. The CDR3 sequence is 15 residues long. The genes are TRBV6-1 and TRBJ2-1, with TRBD2 matching over 9 bases. The sequenced sample was blood. The sequence was collected from a human donor in good health. The donor label of this sample is uncertain. CDR3 coding DNA: TGTGCCAGCAGTGAATTGGCTAGCGGGGCTGATGAGCAGTTCTTC. This sequence encodes CASSELASGADEQFF.